One TCR beta chain is described in this entry. The antigen remains unidentified. Clones were read by immunoSEQ multiplex PCR, and TCRdb kept only the in-frame ones, dropping some. Among 15,000 to 25,000 clones listed, around 80% were seen once. The germline V gene has CDR1 SGHNT and CDR2 YENEEA. J was trimmed by 6 bases and V by 3 bases; bases with no gene match: 4. The CDR3 length is 15 residues. This sample stems from a study of PD-1 blockade in mismatch repair-deficient tumors. Across the study: All were previously treated, progressing patients with about twelve mismatch repair-deficient cancer types. Findings and caveats of the study: Tumor-resident clones, often absent from pretreatment blood, expanded after pembrolizumab and then contracted.

The TCR-sequenced patients were three responders to pembrolizumab. Here the sequenced sample was PBMCs, taken 52 weeks after starting pembrolizumab. The receptor comes from an adult with mismatch repair-deficient cancer. The chain uses TRBV11-3 and TRBJ2-1; 11 bases are a match to TRBD2. DNA for the CDR3: TGTGCCAGCAGCTTGGGGCTAGCGGGGGGCAATGAGCAGTTCTTC. Encoded protein: CASSLGLAGGNEQFF.